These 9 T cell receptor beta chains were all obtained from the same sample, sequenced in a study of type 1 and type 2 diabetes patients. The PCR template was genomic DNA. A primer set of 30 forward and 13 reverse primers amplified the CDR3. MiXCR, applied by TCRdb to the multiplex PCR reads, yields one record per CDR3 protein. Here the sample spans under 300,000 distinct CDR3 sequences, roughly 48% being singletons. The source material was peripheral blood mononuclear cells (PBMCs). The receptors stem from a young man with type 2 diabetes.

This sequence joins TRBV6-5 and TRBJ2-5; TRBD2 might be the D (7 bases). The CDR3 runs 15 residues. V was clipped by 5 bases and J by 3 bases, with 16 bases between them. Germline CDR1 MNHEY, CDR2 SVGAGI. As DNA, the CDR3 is TGTGCCAGCAGTGGAATCAGGGGAGGGGAAGAGACCCAGTACTTC. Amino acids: CASSGIRGGEETQYF.

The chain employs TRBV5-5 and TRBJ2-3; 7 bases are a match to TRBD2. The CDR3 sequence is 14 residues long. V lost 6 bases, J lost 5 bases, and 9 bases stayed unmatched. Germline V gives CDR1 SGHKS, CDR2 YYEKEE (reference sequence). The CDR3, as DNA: TGTGCCAGCACCTTCGGGGGGTGGATAGATACGCAGTATTTT. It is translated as CASTFGGWIDTQYF.

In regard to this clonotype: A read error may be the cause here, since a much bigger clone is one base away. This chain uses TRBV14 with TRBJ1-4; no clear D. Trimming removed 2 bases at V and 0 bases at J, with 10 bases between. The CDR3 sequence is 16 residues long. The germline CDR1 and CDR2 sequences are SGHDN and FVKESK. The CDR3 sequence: CASSQSLTATNEKLFF. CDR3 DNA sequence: TGTGCCAGCAGCCAAAGTCTTACAGCAACTAATGAAAAACTGTTTTTT.

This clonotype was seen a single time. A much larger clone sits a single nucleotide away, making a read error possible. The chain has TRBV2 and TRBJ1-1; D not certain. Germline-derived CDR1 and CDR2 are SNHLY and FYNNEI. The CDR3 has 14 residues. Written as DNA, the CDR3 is TGTGCCAGCGGTGAAAGTAGGGTAAACACTGAAGCTTTCTTT. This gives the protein CASGESRVNTEAFF.

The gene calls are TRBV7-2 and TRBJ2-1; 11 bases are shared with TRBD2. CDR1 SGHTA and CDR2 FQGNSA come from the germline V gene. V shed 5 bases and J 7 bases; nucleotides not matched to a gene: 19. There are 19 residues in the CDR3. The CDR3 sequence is CASSHPLAGGWGAWNEQFF. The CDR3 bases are TGTGCCAGCAGCCACCCTCTAGCGGGAGGCTGGGGAGCGTGGAATGAGCAGTTCTTC.

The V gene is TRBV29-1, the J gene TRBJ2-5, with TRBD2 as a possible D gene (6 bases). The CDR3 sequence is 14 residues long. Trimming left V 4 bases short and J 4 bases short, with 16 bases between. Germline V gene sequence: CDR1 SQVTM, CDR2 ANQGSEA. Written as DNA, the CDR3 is TGCAGCGTTGGGTTGGGGTTGGGAGGAGAGACCCAGTACTTC. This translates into CSVGLGLGGETQYF. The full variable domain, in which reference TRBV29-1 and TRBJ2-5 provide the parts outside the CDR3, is SAVISQKPSRDICQRGTSLTIQCQVDSQVTMMFWYRQQPGQSLTLIATANQGSEATYESGFVIDKFPISRPNLTFSTLTVSNMSPEDSSIYLCSVGLGLGGETQYFGPGTRLLVL.

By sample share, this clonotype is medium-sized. The CDR3 loop is CASSSWGSNTEAFF. In DNA, the CDR3 is TGTGCCAGCAGTTCCTGGGGATCCAACACTGAAGCTTTCTTT. The V and J genes are TRBV28 and TRBJ1-1; D unresolved. Trimming removed 4 bases from V and 2 bases from J, with 11 bases in between. Germline lookup yields CDR1 MDHEN and CDR2 SYDVKM. The CDR3 totals 14 residues.

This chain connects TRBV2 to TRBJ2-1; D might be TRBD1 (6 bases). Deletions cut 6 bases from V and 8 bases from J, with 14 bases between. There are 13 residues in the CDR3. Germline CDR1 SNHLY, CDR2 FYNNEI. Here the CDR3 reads CASRFTGMDEQFF. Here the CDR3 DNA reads TGTGCCAGCAGATTTACAGGGATGGATGAGCAGTTCTTC.

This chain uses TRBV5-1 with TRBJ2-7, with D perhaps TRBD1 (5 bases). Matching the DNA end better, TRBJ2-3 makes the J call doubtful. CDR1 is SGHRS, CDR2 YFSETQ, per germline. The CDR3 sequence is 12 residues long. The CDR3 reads CASSSQGIPQYF. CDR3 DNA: TGCGCCAGCAGCAGCCAGGGTATCCCGCAGTATTTT.